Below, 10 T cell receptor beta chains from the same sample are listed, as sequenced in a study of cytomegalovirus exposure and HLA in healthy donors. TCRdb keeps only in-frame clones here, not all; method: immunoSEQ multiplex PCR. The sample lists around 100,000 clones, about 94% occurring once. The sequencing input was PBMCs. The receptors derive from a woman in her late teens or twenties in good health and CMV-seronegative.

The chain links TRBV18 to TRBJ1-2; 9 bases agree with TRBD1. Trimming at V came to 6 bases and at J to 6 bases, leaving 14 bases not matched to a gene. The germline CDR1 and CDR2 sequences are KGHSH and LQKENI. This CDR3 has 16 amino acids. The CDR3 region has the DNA TGTGCCAGCTCTTCGGACAGGGGTGTTTTGGAGAATGGCTACACCTTC. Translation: CASSSDRGVLENGYTF.

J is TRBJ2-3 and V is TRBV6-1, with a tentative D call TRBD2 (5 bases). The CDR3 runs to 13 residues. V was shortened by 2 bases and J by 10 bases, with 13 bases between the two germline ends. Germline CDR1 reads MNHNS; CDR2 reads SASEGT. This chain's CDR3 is CASSEYASSAQYF. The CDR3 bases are TGTGCCAGCAGTGAATATGCTAGCAGCGCGCAGTATTTT.

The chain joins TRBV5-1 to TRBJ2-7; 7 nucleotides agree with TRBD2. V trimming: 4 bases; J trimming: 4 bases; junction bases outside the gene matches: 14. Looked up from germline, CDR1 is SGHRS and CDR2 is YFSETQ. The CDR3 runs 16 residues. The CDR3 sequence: CASSLGPPLGGYEQYF. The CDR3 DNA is TGCGCCAGCAGCCTGGGACCGCCGTTGGGGGGGTACGAGCAGTACTTC.

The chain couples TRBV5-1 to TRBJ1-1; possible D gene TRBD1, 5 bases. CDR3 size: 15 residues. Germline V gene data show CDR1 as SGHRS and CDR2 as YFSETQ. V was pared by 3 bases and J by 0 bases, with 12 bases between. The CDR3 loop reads CASSSAGVMNTEAFF. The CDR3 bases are TGCGCCAGCAGCTCGGCGGGGGTTATGAACACTGAAGCTTTCTTT.

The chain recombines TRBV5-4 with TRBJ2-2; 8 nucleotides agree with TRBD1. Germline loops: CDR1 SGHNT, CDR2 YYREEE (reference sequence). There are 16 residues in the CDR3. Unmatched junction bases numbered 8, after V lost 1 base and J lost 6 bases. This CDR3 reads CASSLYGQGYPGELFF. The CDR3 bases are TGTGCCAGCAGCTTGTACGGACAGGGCTATCCCGGGGAGCTGTTTTTT. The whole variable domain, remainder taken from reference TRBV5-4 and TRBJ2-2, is ETGVTQSPTHLIKTRGQQVTLRCSSQSGHNTVSWYQQALGQGPQFIFQYYREEENGRGNFPPRFSGLQFPNYSSELNVNALELDDSALYLCASSLYGQGYPGELFFGEGSRLTVL.

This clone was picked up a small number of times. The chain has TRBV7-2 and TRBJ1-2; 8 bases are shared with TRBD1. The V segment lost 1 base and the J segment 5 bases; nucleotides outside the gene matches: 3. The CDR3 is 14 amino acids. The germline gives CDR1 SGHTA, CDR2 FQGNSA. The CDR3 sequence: CASSLGTGQYGYTF. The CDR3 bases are TGTGCCAGCAGCTTAGGGACAGGGCAGTATGGCTACACCTTC.

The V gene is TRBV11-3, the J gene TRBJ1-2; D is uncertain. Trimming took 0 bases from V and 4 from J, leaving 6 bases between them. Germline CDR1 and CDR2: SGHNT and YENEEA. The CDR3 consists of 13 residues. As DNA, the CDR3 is TGTGCCAGCAGCTTAGAGGCAGGCTATGGCTACACCTTC. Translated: CASSLEAGYGYTF.

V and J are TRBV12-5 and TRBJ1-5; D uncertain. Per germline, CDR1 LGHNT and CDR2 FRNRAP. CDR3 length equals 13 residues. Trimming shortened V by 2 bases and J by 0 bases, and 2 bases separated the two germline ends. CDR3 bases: TGTGCTAGTGGTTTGCATAGCAATCAGCCCCAGCATTTT. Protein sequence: CASGLHSNQPQHF.

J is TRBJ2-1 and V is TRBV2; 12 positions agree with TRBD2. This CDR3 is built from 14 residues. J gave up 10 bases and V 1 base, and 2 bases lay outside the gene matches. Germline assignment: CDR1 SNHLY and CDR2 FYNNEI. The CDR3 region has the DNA TGTGCCAGCAGTGAAGGGCTAGCGGGAGGGGAGCAGTTCTTC. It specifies CASSEGLAGGEQFF.

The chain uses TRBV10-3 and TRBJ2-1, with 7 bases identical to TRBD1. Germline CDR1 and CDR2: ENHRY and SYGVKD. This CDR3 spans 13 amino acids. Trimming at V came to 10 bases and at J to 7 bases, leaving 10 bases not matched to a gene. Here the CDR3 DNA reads TGTGCCACCGGGACAGATGAAATGAATGAGCAGTTCTTC. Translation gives CATGTDEMNEQFF.